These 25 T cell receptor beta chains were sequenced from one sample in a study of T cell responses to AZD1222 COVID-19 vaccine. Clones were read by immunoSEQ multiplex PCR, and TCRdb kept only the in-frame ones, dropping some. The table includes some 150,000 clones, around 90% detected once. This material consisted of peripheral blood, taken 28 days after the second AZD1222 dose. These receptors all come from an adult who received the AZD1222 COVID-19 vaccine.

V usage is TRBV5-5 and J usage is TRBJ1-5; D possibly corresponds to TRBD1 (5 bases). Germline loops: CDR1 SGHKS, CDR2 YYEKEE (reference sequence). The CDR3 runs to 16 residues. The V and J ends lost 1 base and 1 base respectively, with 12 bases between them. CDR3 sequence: CASSLLGGDSNQPQHF. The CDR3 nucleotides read TGTGCCAGCAGCTTGCTTGGGGGGGACAGCAATCAGCCCCAGCATTTT.

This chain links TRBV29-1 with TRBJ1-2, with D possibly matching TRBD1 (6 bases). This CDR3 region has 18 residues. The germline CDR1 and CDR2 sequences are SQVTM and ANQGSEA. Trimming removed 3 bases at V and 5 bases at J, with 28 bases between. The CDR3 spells CSVDQYVVGQSVAYGYTF. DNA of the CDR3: TGCAGCGTTGATCAGTATGTCGTAGGACAGTCCGTTGCTTATGGCTACACCTTC.

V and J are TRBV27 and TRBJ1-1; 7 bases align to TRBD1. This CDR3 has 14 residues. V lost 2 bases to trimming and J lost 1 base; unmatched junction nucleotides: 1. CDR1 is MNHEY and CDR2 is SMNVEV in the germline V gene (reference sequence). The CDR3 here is CASSLGQANTEAFF. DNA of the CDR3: TGTGCCAGCAGTTTAGGACAGGCGAACACTGAAGCTTTCTTT.

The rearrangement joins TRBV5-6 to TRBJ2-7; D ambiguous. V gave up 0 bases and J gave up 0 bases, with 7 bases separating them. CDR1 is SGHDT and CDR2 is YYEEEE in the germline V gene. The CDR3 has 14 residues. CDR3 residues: CASSLEPSSYEQYF. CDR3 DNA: TGTGCCAGCAGCTTGGAACCGAGCTCCTACGAGCAGTACTTC.

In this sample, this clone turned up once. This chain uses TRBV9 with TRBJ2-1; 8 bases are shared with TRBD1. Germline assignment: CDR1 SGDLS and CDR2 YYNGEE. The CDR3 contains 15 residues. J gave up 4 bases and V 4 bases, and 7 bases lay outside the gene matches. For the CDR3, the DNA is TGTGCCAGCAGCCCAAACAGGGGGACGTACAATGAGCAGTTCTTC. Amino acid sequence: CASSPNRGTYNEQFF.

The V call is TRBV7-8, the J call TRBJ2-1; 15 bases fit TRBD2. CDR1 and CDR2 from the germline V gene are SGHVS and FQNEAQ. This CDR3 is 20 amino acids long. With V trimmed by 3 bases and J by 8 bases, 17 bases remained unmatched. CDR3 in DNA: TGTGCCAGCAGCTTGGGACTAGCGGGAGGCTGGGGCCTGAGAAGCGATGAGCAGTTCTTC. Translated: CASSLGLAGGWGLRSDEQFF.

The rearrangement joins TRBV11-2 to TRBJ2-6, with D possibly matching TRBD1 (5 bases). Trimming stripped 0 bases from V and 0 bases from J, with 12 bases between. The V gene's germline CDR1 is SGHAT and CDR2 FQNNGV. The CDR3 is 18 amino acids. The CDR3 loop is CASSLDLDSRSGANVLTF. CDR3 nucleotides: TGTGCCAGCAGCTTAGATCTCGACAGCCGCTCTGGGGCCAACGTCCTGACTTTC.

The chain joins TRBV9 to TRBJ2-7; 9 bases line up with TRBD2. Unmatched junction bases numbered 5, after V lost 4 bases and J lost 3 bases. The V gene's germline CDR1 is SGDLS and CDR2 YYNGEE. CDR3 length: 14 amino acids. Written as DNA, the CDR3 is TGTGCCAGCAGCCCCGGGACTAGCCACTACGAGCAGTACTTC. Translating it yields CASSPGTSHYEQYF. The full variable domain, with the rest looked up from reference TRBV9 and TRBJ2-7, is DSGVTQTPKHLITATGQRVTLRCSPRSGDLSVYWYQQSLDQGLQFLIQYYNGEERAKGNILERFSAQQFPDLHSELNLSSLELGDSALYFCASSPGTSHYEQYFGPGTRLTVT.

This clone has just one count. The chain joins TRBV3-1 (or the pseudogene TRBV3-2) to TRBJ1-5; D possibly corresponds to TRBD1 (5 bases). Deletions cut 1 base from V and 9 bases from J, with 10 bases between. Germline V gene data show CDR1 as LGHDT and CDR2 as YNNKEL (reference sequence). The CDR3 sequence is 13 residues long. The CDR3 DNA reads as TGTGCCAGCAGCCAAGGGGGGGGTTCGCCCCAGCATTTT. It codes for CASSQGGGSPQHF.

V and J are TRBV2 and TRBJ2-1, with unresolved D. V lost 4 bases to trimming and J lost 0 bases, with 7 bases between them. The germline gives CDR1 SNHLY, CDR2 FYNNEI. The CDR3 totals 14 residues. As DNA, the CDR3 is TGTGCCAGCAGTGTGGGAAGCTCCTACAATGAGCAGTTCTTC. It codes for CASSVGSSYNEQFF. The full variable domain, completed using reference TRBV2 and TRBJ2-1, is EPEVTQTPSHQVTQMGQEVILRCVPISNHLYFYWYRQILGQKVEFLVSFYNNEISEKSEIFDDQFSVERPDGSNFTLKIRSTKLEDSAMYFCASSVGSSYNEQFFGPGTRLTVL.

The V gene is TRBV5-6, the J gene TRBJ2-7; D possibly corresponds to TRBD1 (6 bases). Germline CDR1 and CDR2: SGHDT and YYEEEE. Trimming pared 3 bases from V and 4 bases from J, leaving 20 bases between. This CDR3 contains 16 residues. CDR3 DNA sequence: TGTGCCAGCAGCTCCTGGGGGCCGGGACAAGGATACGAGCAGTACTTC. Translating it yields CASSSWGPGQGYEQYF.

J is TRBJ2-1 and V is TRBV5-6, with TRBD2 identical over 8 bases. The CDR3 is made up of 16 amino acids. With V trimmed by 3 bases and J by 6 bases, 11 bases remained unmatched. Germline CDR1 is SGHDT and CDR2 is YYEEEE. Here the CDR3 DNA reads TGTGCCAGCAGCTCTAGGGCAATAGCGGGATCCAATGAGCAGTTCTTC. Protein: CASSSRAIAGSNEQFF. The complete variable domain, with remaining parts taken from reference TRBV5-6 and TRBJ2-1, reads DAGVTQSPTHLIKTRGQQVTLRCSPKSGHDTVSWYQQALGQGPQFIFQYYEEEERQRGNFPDRFSGHQFPNYSSELNVNALLLGDSALYLCASSSRAIAGSNEQFFGPGTRLTVL.

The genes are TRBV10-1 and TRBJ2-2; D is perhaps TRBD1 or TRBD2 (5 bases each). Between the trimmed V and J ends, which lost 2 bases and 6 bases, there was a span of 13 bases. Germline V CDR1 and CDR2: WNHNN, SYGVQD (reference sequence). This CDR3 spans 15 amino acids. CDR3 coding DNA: TGCGCCAGCAGTGAGACTCGGGGACGTTCCGGGGAGCTGTTTTTT. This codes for CASSETRGRSGELFF.

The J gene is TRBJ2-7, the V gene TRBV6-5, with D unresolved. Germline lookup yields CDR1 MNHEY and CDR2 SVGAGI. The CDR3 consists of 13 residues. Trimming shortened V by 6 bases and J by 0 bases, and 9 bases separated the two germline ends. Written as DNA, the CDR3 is TGTGCCAGCAGGGCAGGCCGCTCCTACGAGCAGTACTTC. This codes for CASRAGRSYEQYF.

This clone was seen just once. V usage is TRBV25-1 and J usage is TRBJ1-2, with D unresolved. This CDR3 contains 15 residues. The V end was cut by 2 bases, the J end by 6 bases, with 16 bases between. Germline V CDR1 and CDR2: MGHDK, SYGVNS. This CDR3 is CASSEAPGETNGYTF. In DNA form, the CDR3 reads TGTGCCAGCAGTGAAGCCCCAGGTGAAACTAATGGCTACACCTTC.

CDR3 bases: TGTGCCAGCAGTGAAGGGGGAAATCAGCCCCAGCATTTT. This translates into CASSEGGNQPQHF. The chain joins TRBV25-1 to TRBJ1-5; tentatively, D is TRBD1 (5 bases). CDR3 length: 13 amino acids. The germline CDR1 and CDR2 sequences are MGHDK and SYGVNS. The V end lost 2 bases, the J end lost 4 bases, and 6 bases lay between the germline ends.

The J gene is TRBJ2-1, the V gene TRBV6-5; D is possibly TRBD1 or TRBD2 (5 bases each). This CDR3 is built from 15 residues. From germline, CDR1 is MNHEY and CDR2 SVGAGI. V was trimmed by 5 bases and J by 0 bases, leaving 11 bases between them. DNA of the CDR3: TGTGCCAGCAGTACGTGGGGGAGCTCCTACAATGAGCAGTTCTTC. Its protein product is CASSTWGSSYNEQFF.

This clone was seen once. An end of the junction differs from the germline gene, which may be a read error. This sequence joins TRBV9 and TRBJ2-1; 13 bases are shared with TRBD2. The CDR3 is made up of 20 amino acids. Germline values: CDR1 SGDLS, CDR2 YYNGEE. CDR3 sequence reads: CASSVVTSGRRIDVENEQFF. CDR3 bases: TGTGCGAGCAGCGTAGTGACTAGCGGGAGGCGGATAGATGTTGAAAATGAGCAGTTCTTC.

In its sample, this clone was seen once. The CDR3 spells CATSTLPGREGYTF. CDR3 nucleotide sequence: TGTGCCACCAGCACCCTCCCCGGCAGGGAAGGCTACACCTTC. The rearrangement links TRBV15 to TRBJ1-2; a possible D gene is TRBD1 (5 bases). V lost 4 bases, J lost 8 bases, and 17 bases lay in between. CDR1 and CDR2 (germline): LNHNV, YYDKDF (reference sequence). The CDR3 extends over 14 amino acids.

The CDR3 bases are TGTGCCAGCAGCCCACAGGGAAATGAGCAGTTCTTC. Its translation is CASSPQGNEQFF. The chain uses TRBV13 and TRBJ2-1; D may be TRBD1 (6 bases). Deletions cut 5 bases from V and 7 bases from J, with 9 bases between. The germline V gene has CDR1 PRHDT and CDR2 FYEKMQ (reference sequence). The CDR3 consists of 12 residues. The full variable domain, rest sourced from reference TRBV13 and TRBJ2-1, is AAGVIQSPRHLIKEKRETATLKCYPIPRHDTVYWYQQGPGQDPQFLISFYEKMQSDKGSIPDRFSAQQFSDYHSELNMSSLELGDSALYFCASSPQGNEQFFGPGTRLTVL.

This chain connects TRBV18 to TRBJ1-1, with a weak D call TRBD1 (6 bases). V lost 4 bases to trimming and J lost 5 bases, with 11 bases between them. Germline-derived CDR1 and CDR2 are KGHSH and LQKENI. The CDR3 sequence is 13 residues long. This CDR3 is CASSLDSGTEAFF. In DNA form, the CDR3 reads TGTGCCAGCTCACTGGACAGTGGAACTGAAGCTTTCTTT.

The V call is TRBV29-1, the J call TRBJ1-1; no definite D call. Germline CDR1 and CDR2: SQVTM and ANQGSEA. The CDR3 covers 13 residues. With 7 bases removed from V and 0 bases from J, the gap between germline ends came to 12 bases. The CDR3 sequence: CSEKGGMNTEAFF. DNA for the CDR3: TGCAGCGAAAAAGGCGGGATGAACACTGAAGCTTTCTTT.

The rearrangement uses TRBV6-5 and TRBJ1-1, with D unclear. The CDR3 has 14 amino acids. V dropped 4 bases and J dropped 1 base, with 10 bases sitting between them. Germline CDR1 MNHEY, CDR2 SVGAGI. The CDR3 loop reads CASSFVAANTEAFF. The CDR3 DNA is TGTGCCAGCAGTTTTGTTGCCGCGAACACTGAAGCTTTCTTT.

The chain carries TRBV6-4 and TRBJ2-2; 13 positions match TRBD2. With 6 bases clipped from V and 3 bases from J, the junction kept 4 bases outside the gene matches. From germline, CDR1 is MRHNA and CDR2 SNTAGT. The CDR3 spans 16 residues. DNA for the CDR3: TGTGCCAGCAGACGAGGACTAGCGGGAGACACCGGGGAGCTGTTTTTT. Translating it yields CASRRGLAGDTGELFF.

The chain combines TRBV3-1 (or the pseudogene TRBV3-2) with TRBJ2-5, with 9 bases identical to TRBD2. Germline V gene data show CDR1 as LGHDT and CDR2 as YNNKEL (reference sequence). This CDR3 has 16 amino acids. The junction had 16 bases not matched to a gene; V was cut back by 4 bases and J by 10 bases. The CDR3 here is CASSPRVAGDGGDQYF. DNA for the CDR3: TGTGCCAGCAGCCCCCGGGTAGCGGGAGACGGTGGAGACCAGTACTTC.